These 27 T cell receptor beta chains share one sample of origin, sequenced in a study of T cells in Graves' hyperthyroidism and ophthalmopathy. Amplified regions were TCR beta CDR3 sequences from RNA transcripts. Researchers ran a first-round RT-PCR on the TCR CDR3 using the HTBI primer set. MiXCR was run by TCRdb on the multiplex PCR reads, yielding one entry per CDR3 protein. The table lists around 250,000 distinct CDR3 sequences, about 24% of them singletons. What was sequenced was blood. The receptors originated from a woman aged 35 to 49 with Graves' ophthalmopathy.

Ten or more counts support this clonotype. The chain joins TRBV6-1 to TRBJ2-7, with 9 bases that match TRBD2. This CDR3 spans 16 amino acids. J was trimmed by 2 bases and V by 2 bases; bases with no gene match: 7. Per the germline V gene, CDR1 is MNHNS and CDR2 is SASEGT. The CDR3 region has the DNA TGTGCCAGCAGTGAATATATAAGCGGGAGGCCCTACGAGCAGTACTTC. Protein: CASSEYISGRPYEQYF.

The chain links TRBV20-1 to TRBJ2-7, with 9 positions matching TRBD1. This CDR3 has 17 residues. The germline CDR1 and CDR2 sequences are DFQATT and SNEGSKA (reference sequence). After removal of 2 bases from V and 2 bases from J, the junction contained 13 bases not matched to a gene. CDR3 nucleotide sequence: TGCAGTGCTAGACGCCTCTACCGGACAGGGGCCCCCTACGAGCAGTACTTC. Amino acids: CSARRLYRTGAPYEQYF.

The sample holds many counts of this clonotype. The chain recombines TRBV5-1 with TRBJ2-4, with D possibly being TRBD1 or TRBD2 (5 bases each). Germline V gives CDR1 SGHRS, CDR2 YFSETQ. Trimming shortened V by 3 bases and J by 3 bases, and 13 bases separated the two germline ends. The CDR3 is 15 residues long. The CDR3 reads CASSWGTSDKNIQYF. For the CDR3, the DNA is TGCGCCAGCAGCTGGGGGACCAGCGACAAAAACATTCAGTACTTC.

This clonotype was seen more than once but under ten times. The genes are TRBV10-3 and TRBJ2-7; TRBD1 aligns across 9 bases. V shed 10 bases, J shed 5 bases, and the junction held 15 bases outside the gene matches. This CDR3 comprises 15 residues. CDR1 is ENHRY, CDR2 SYGVKD, per germline. CDR3 sequence: CATSGWGTGTHEQYF. CDR3 DNA sequence: TGTGCCACTTCGGGTTGGGGGACAGGGACCCACGAGCAGTACTTC.

In this sample, this clonotype turned up many times. The chain joins TRBV7-9 to TRBJ1-2; D gene unclear. The CDR3 is 15 amino acids. The ends were cut back, 4 bases at V and 1 base at J, with 13 bases in the middle. Germline V gene lookup returns CDR1 SEHNR and CDR2 FQNEAQ (reference sequence). The CDR3 spells CASSSTENFNYGYTF. In nucleotides, the CDR3 is TGTGCCAGCAGCTCAACAGAGAACTTTAACTATGGCTACACCTTC.

This clonotype was observed many times. V gene TRBV15 combines with J gene TRBJ1-2; D is unclear. Per germline, CDR1 LNHNV and CDR2 YYDKDF (reference sequence). Trimming left V 1 base short and J 5 bases short, with 14 bases between. The length of the CDR3 is 15 residues. CDR3 sequence reads: CATSRGHSTIYGYTF. CDR3 coding DNA: TGTGCCACCAGCAGAGGACATTCAACCATTTATGGCTACACCTTC.

In this sample, this clonotype turned up many times. The V gene is TRBV28, the J gene TRBJ2-5, with 12 nucleotides matching TRBD1. CDR3 length: 16 amino acids. The V gene's germline CDR1 is MDHEN and CDR2 SYDVKM. The J segment lost 4 bases and the V segment lost 6 bases, leaving 9 bases of the junction unmatched. CDR3 amino acids: CASRVTGTGGRETQYF. The DNA of the CDR3 is TGTGCCAGCAGGGTCACCGGGACAGGGGGCCGAGAGACCCAGTACTTC.

The table lists this clonotype with a few counts. A much more abundant neighbour one base away suggests this may be a read error. The rearrangement uses TRBV6-1 and TRBJ2-7; 10 bases are shared with TRBD2. The germline gives CDR1 MNHNS, CDR2 SASEGT. The V gene end was trimmed by 6 bases and the J gene end by 0 bases; junction bases not matched to a gene: 5. The CDR3 runs 15 residues. The CDR3 protein is CASRSGLAVSYEQYF. In DNA, the CDR3 is TGTGCCAGCAGGTCCGGACTAGCGGTCTCCTACGAGCAGTACTTC.

This clonotype was found many times. The rearrangement joins TRBV19 to TRBJ2-7, with TRBD2 as a possible D gene (6 bases). Germline V gives CDR1 LNHDA, CDR2 SQIVND (reference sequence). This CDR3 contains 14 residues. Trimming took off 4 bases at V and 4 bases at J, with 14 bases between the two ends. CDR3 sequence reads: CASSTRELRYEQYF. CDR3 bases: TGTGCCAGTAGTACCCGGGAGTTAAGATACGAGCAGTACTTC.

This clonotype came up many times. V usage is TRBV2 and J usage is TRBJ1-6; 9 bases are shared with TRBD1. The CDR3 is made up of 13 amino acids. The germline gives CDR1 SNHLY, CDR2 FYNNEI. The J segment lost 8 bases and the V segment lost 6 bases, leaving 2 bases of the junction unmatched. CDR3 in amino acids: CASSRDRDSPLHF. Written as DNA, the CDR3 is TGTGCCAGCAGCCGGGACAGGGATTCACCCCTCCACTTT.

This clonotype was counted ten times or more. In DNA form, the CDR3 reads TGTGCCAGCAGCTTAGATTCTGGGGCGAACTATGGCTACACCTTC. This codes for CASSLDSGANYGYTF. The chain has TRBV11-2 and TRBJ1-2, with D maybe TRBD1 (5 bases). V lost 0 bases and J 2 bases, leaving 10 bases between the germline ends. CDR1 is SGHAT and CDR2 is FQNNGV in the germline V gene. This CDR3 comprises 15 residues.

This chain uses TRBV6-2 or TRBV6-3 with TRBJ1-2; tentative D call: TRBD1 (5 bases). The ends were cut back, 5 bases at V and 4 bases at J, with 17 bases in the middle. Germline V CDR1 and CDR2: MNHEY, SVGEGT. This CDR3 has 15 residues. CDR3 in amino acids: CASSLGHSGSYGYTF. CDR3 nucleotide sequence: TGTGCCAGCAGTCTCGGACATTCCGGAAGCTATGGCTACACCTTC.

Ten or more counts support this clonotype. The chain recombines TRBV5-5 with TRBJ2-2, with 12 bases identical to TRBD2. The V gene's germline CDR1 is SGHKS and CDR2 YYEKEE (reference sequence). This CDR3 has 16 residues. J was trimmed by 5 bases and V by 3 bases; bases with no gene match: 5. The CDR3 coding sequence is TGTGCCAGCAGCTCTGCTAGCGGGAGGGGAACCGGGGAGCTGTTTTTT. Protein: CASSSASGRGTGELFF.

Many counts were recorded for this clonotype. The chain uses TRBV6-2 or TRBV6-3 and TRBJ2-7; 7 nucleotides agree with TRBD2. Unmatched junction bases numbered 2, after V lost 6 bases and J lost 3 bases. CDR3 size: 12 residues. Germline loops: CDR1 MNHEY, CDR2 SVGEGT. The CDR3 spells CASSGLVYEQYF. CDR3 bases: TGTGCCAGCAGCGGACTAGTCTACGAGCAGTACTTC.

There are many counts of this clonotype. As DNA, the CDR3 is TGCAGTGCTAGTGCCTCCCTACAGGGTGGGGAGTACTTC. Residues: CSASASLQGGEYF. The chain is built from TRBV20-1 and TRBJ2-7; D is perhaps TRBD1 (6 bases). The CDR3 contains 13 residues. Germline V gene lookup returns CDR1 DFQATT and CDR2 SNEGSKA (reference sequence). The V and J ends lost 3 bases and 11 bases respectively, with 20 bases between them.

The sample holds many counts of this clonotype. Being one base from a much bigger clone, this may be a read error. V gene TRBV11-2 combines with J gene TRBJ2-5; 11 bases are shared with TRBD2. Germline CDR1 SGHAT, CDR2 FQNNGV. Losses at the gene ends were 7 bases for V and 9 bases for J; bases not matched to a gene: 16. The CDR3 runs 16 residues. CDR3 in DNA: TGTGCCAGCAACGCCGGGACTAGCGGAATTACGACGGCCCAGTACTTC. It codes for CASNAGTSGITTAQYF.

This clonotype has a count of ten or more. The chain couples TRBV28 to TRBJ2-2, with 8 bases that match TRBD1. J lost 2 bases, V lost 4 bases, and 6 bases had no gene match. CDR3 length equals 16 residues. The V gene's germline CDR1 is MDHEN and CDR2 SYDVKM. The CDR3 here is CASSSPGTGNTGELFF. The CDR3 bases are TGTGCCAGCAGTTCCCCCGGGACAGGAAACACCGGGGAGCTGTTTTTT. Combining the CDR3 with reference TRBV28 and TRBJ2-2 gives the whole variable domain DVKVTQSSRYLVKRTGEKVFLECVQDMDHENMFWYRQDPGLGLRLIYFSYDVKMKEKGDIPEGYSVSREKKERFSLILESASTNQTSMYLCASSSPGTGNTGELFFGEGSRLTVL.

This clonotype was counted many times. The V and J genes are TRBV6-1 and TRBJ2-7; 9 bases match TRBD1. V shed 5 bases and J 1 base; nucleotides not matched to a gene: 9. Germline values: CDR1 MNHNS, CDR2 SASEGT. The length of the CDR3 is 16 residues. The CDR3 bases are TGTGCCAGCAGTCGCCCCCCGGGACAGGGTTCCTACGAGCAGTACTTC. Its translation is CASSRPPGQGSYEQYF.

This clonotype occurred many times. The genes are TRBV12-3 or TRBV12-4 and TRBJ2-4, with D possibly TRBD2 on 5 matching bases. The length of the CDR3 is 16 residues. V lost 6 bases, J lost 3 bases, and 18 bases lay in between. CDR3 loop: CASSRSLGVGKNIQYF. CDR3 sequence (DNA): TGTGCCAGCAGCCGATCACTCGGGGTCGGCAAAAACATTCAGTACTTC.

This clonotype was seen ten or more times. This chain connects TRBV5-1 to TRBJ2-7; 8 nucleotides match TRBD2. V was pared by 0 bases and J by 0 bases, with 11 bases of the junction left unmatched. The CDR3 sequence is 18 residues long. Germline assignment: CDR1 SGHRS and CDR2 YFSETQ. In DNA, the CDR3 is TGCGCCAGCAGCTTGGGAGGCTCGTCCGGGACTAGCTCCTACGAGCAGTACTTC. It encodes CASSLGGSSGTSSYEQYF. Using reference TRBV5-1 and TRBJ2-7 for the parts outside the CDR3, the full variable domain is KAGVTQTPRYLIKTRGQQVTLSCSPISGHRSVSWYQQTPGQGLQFLFEYFSETQRNKGNFPGRFSGRQFSNSRSEMNVSTLELGDSALYLCASSLGGSSGTSSYEQYFGPGTRLTVT.

This clonotype was observed many times. J is TRBJ1-1 and V is TRBV2; weak D call: TRBD1 (6 bases). Trimming cost V 6 bases and J 8 bases, with 10 bases left between them. The CDR3 totals 11 residues. CDR1 is SNHLY and CDR2 is FYNNEI in the germline V gene. The CDR3 loop reads CASRGGGEAFF. CDR3 sequence (DNA): TGTGCCAGCAGGGGGGGCGGAGAAGCTTTCTTT.

This clonotype was observed many times. This chain joins TRBV6-5 and TRBJ2-7; no clear D gene. V lost 7 bases to trimming and J lost 4 bases, with 20 bases between them. Germline V gene lookup returns CDR1 MNHEY and CDR2 SVGAGI. The CDR3 is 15 residues long. The CDR3 nucleotides are TGTGCCAGCACTAAACGGGCGGCCGGTGAGTACGAGCAGTACTTC. It translates to CASTKRAAGEYEQYF.

This clonotype was detected many times. The chain employs TRBV29-1 and TRBJ2-7; 8 bases are shared with TRBD2. The CDR3 contains 13 residues. Germline V CDR1 and CDR2: SQVTM, ANQGSEA. V gave up 5 bases and J gave up 2 bases; unmatched junction bases: 5. In DNA, the CDR3 is TGCAGCGTTTTCCGTAGCGGGACCTACGAGCAGTACTTC. Translating gives CSVFRSGTYEQYF.

This clonotype was counted many times. The chain employs TRBV18 and TRBJ1-2; D call uncertain. The CDR3 contains 14 residues. Germline-derived CDR1 and CDR2 are KGHSH and LQKENI. With 4 bases removed from V and 2 bases from J, the gap between germline ends came to 11 bases. CDR3: CASSQGRLNYGYTF. In DNA, the CDR3 is TGTGCCAGCTCACAAGGACGGTTAAACTATGGCTACACCTTC.

This clonotype has ten or more counts. The CDR3 DNA is TGTGCCAGTGATTGGGGGGGGAACACTGAAGCTTTCTTT. It translates to CASDWGGNTEAFF. This sequence joins TRBV28 and TRBJ1-1, with D possibly TRBD1 on 5 matching bases. The germline V gene encodes CDR1 MDHEN and CDR2 SYDVKM. Trimming cost V 9 bases and J 1 base, with 12 bases left between them. This CDR3 region has 13 residues.

The chain combines TRBV27 with TRBJ1-5; TRBD1 matches at 7 bases. The V gene's germline CDR1 is MNHEY and CDR2 SMNVEV (reference sequence). Trimming cost V 6 bases and J 0 bases; bases outside gene matches: 5. This CDR3 is built from 15 residues. CDR3 DNA: TGTGCCAGCAGAAGCAGGGGGAATAGCAATCAGCCCCAGCATTTT. As protein: CASRSRGNSNQPQHF.

V usage is TRBV28 and J usage is TRBJ2-5; TRBD1 or TRBD2 may be the D gene (6 bases each). Germline CDR1 reads MDHEN; CDR2 reads SYDVKM. The V gene lost 7 bases and the J gene lost 2 bases, with 17 bases spanning the gap. This CDR3 has 15 residues. CDR3 protein: CASTRDLGGQETQYF. CDR3 nucleotide sequence: TGTGCCAGCACGAGGGACTTAGGGGGGCAAGAGACCCAGTACTTC.